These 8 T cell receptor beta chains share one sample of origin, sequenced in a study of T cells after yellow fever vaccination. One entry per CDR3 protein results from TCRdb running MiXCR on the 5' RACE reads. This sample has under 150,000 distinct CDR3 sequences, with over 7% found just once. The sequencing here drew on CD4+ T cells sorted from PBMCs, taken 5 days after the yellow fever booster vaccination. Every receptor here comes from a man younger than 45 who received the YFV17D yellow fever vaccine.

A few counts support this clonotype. In nucleotides, the CDR3 is TGTGCCAGCAGTTTTCAACCTTTGGGCAATCAGCCCCAGCATTTT. Its translation: CASSFQPLGNQPQHF. The chain couples TRBV28 to TRBJ1-5; D not certain. V was cut by 3 bases and J by 2 bases, with 11 bases left in between. Germline CDR1 reads MDHEN; CDR2 reads SYDVKM. The CDR3 has 15 residues.

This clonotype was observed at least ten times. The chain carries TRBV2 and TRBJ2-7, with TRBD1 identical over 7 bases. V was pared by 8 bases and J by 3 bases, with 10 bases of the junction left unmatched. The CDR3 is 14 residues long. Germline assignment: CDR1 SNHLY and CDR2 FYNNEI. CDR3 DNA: TGTGCCAGCCAAACCGGGACAGAAGTCTACGAGCAGTACTTC. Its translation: CASQTGTEVYEQYF. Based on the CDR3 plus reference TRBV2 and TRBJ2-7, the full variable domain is EPEVTQTPSHQVTQMGQEVILRCVPISNHLYFYWYRQILGQKVEFLVSFYNNEISEKSEIFDDQFSVERPDGSNFTLKIRSTKLEDSAMYFCASQTGTEVYEQYFGPGTRLTVT.

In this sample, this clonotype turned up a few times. CDR3 in DNA: TGTGCCACCAGTGATTCGGGACGACAAGATACGCAGTATTTT. Translation gives CATSDSGRQDTQYF. The chain has TRBV24-1 and TRBJ2-3; D tentatively fits TRBD1 or TRBD2 (5 bases each). The CDR3 has 14 amino acids. Germline assignment: CDR1 KGHDR and CDR2 SFDVKD. Deletions cut 2 bases from V and 5 bases from J, with 10 bases between.

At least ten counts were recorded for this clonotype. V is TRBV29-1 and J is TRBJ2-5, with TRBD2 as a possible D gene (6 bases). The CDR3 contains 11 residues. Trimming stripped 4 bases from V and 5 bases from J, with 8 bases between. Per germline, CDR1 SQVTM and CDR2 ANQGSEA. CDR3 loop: CSVGGDETQYF. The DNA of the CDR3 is TGCAGCGTTGGGGGGGATGAGACCCAGTACTTC.

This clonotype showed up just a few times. This chain's CDR3 is CASSKGVVDVARYTQYF. The CDR3, as DNA: TGTGCCAGCAGCAAAGGAGTGGTTGACGTAGCGAGATATACGCAGTATTTT. The chain has TRBV21-1 and TRBJ2-3; TRBD2 is the table's D call, not checked against the DNA. TRBV21-1 is termed a pseudogene. This CDR3 is 17 amino acids long.

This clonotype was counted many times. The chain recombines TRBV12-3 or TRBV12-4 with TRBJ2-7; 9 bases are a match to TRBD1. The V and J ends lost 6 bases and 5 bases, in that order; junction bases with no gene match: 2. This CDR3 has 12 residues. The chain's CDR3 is CASRQGANEQYF. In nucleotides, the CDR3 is TGTGCCAGCAGACAGGGGGCTAACGAGCAGTACTTC.

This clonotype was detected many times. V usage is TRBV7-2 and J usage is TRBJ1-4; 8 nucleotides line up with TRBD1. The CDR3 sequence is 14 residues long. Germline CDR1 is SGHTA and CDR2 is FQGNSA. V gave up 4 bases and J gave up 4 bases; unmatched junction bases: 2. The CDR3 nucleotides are TGTGCCAGCAGCTATACAGGGGGTAATGAAAAACTGTTTTTT. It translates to CASSYTGGNEKLFF.

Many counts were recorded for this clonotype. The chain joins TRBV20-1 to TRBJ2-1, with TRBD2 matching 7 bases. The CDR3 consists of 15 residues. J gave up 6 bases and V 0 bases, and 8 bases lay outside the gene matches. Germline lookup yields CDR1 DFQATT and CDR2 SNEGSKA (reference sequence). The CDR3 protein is CSARDYAGVSNEQFF. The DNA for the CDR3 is TGCAGTGCTAGAGATTATGCGGGAGTCTCCAATGAGCAGTTCTTC.